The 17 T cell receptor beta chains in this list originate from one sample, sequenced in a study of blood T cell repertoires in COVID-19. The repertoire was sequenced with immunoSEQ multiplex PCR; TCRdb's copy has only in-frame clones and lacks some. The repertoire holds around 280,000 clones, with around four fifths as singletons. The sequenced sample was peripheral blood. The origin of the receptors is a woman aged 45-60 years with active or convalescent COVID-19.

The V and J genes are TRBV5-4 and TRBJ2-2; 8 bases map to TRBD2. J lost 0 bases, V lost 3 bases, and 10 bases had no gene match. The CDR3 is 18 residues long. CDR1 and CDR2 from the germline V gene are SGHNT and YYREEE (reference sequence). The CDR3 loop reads CASSWGTSAGANTGELFF. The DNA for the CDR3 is TGTGCCAGCAGCTGGGGGACCTCAGCGGGAGCGAACACCGGGGAGCTGTTTTTT.

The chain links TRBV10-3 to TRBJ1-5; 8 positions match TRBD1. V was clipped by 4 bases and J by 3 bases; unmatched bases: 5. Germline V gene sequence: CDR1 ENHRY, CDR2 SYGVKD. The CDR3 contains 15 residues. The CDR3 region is CAISASGGLNQPQHF. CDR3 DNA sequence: TGTGCCATCAGTGCGTCAGGGGGCCTCAATCAGCCCCAGCATTTT.

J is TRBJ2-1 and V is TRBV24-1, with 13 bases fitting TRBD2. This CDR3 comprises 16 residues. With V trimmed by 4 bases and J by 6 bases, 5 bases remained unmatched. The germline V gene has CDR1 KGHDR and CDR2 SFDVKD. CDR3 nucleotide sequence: TGTGCCACCAGTGAACCTAGACTAGCGGGAGGCAATGAGCAGTTCTTC. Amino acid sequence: CATSEPRLAGGNEQFF.

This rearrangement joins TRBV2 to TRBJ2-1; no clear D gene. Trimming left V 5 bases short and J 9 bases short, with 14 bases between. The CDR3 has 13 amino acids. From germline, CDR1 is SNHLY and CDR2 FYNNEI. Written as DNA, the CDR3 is TGTGCCAGCAGTTACACCCGAGAGGTTGAGCAGTTCTTC. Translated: CASSYTREVEQFF.

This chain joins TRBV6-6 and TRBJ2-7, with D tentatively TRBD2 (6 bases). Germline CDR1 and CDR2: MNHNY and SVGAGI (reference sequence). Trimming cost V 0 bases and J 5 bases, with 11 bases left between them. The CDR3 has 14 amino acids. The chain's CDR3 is CASSYSPTGDEQYF. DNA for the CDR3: TGTGCCAGCAGTTACTCCCCGACGGGGGACGAGCAGTACTTC.

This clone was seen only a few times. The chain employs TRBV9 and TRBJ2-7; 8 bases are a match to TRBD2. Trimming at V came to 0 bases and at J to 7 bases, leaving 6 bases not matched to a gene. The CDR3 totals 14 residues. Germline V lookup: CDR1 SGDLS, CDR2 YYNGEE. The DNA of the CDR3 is TGTGCCAGCAGCGTAGCTACGGCGGGAGGTGAGCAGTACTTC. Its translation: CASSVATAGGEQYF.

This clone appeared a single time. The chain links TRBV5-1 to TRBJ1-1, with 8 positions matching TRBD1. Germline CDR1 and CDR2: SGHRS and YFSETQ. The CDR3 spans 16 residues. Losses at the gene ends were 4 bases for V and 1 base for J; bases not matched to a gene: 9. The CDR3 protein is CASSLRTGPTNTEAFF. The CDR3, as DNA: TGCGCCAGCAGCCTTCGGACAGGGCCGACGAACACTGAAGCTTTCTTT.

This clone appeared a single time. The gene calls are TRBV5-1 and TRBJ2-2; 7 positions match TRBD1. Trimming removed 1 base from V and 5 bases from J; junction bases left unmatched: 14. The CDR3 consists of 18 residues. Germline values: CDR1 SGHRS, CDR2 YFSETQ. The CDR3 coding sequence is TGCGCCAGCAGCTTGAGACTCGGTGTCAGGGGGAGAACCGGGGAGCTGTTTTTT. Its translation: CASSLRLGVRGRTGELFF.

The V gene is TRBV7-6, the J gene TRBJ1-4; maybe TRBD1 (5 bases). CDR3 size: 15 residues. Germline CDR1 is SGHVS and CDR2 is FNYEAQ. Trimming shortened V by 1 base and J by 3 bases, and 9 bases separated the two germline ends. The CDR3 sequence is CASSLGQGSNEKLFF. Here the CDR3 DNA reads TGTGCCAGCAGCTTAGGCCAGGGTTCTAATGAAAAACTGTTTTTT.

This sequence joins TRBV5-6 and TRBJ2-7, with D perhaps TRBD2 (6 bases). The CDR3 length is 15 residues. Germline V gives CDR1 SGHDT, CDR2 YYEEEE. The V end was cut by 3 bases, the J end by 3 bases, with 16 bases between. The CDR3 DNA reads TGTGCCAGCAGCTGGGGACTTCAAAACCTCTACGAGCAGTACTTC. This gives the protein CASSWGLQNLYEQYF.

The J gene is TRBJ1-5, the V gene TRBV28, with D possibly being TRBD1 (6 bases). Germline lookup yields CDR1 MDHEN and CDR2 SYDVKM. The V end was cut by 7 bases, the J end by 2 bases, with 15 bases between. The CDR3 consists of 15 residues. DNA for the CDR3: TGTGCCAGCACCCGGACAGTGGCTCGCAATCAGCCCCAGCATTTT. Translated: CASTRTVARNQPQHF. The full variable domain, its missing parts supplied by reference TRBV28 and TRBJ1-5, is DVKVTQSSRYLVKRTGEKVFLECVQDMDHENMFWYRQDPGLGLRLIYFSYDVKMKEKGDIPEGYSVSREKKERFSLILESASTNQTSMYLCASTRTVARNQPQHFGDGTRLSIL.

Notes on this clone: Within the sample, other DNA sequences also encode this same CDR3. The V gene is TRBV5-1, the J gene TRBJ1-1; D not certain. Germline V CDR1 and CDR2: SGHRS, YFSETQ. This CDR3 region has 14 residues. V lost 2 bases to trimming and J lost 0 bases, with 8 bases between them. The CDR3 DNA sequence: TGCGCCAGCAGCTTCACGGGGATGAACACTGAAGCTTTCTTT. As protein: CASSFTGMNTEAFF.

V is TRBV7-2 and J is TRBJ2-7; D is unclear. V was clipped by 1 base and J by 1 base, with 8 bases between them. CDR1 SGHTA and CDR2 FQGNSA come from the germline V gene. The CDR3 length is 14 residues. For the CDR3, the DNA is TGTGCCAGCAGCTTAGGGTCGAGTTCCTACGAGCAGTACTTC. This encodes CASSLGSSSYEQYF.

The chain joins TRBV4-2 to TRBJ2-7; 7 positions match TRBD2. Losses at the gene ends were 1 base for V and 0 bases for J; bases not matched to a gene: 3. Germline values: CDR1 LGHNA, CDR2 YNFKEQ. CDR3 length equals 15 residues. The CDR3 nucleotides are TGTGCCAGCAGCCAAGTCTGGACTAGCTCCTACGAGCAGTACTTC. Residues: CASSQVWTSSYEQYF.

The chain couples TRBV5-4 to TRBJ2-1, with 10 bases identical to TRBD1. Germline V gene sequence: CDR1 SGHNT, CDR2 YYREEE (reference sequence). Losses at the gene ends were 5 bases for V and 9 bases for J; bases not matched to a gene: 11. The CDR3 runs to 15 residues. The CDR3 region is CASRLIDRGLGEQFF. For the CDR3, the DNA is TGTGCCAGCAGATTGATCGACAGGGGGCTCGGTGAGCAGTTCTTC.

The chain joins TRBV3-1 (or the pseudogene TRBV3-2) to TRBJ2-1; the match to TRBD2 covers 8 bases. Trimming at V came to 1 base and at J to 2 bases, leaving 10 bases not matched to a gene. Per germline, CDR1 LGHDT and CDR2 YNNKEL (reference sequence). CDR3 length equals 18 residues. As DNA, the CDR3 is TGTGCCAGCAGCCAAGCGTTTGTTGGGACTAGGACCTACAATGAGCAGTTCTTC. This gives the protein CASSQAFVGTRTYNEQFF.

The CDR3 loop reads CASSQPRQGKGEKLFF. The CDR3 DNA follows: TGCGCCAGCAGCCAACCCCGACAGGGGAAGGGGGAAAAACTGTTTTTT. The rearrangement joins TRBV4-1 to TRBJ1-4, with TRBD1 matching 8 bases. With V trimmed by 2 bases and J by 8 bases, 10 bases remained unmatched. The germline CDR1 and CDR2 sequences are MGHRA and YSYEKL. The CDR3 has 16 residues.